This entry lists 12 T cell receptor beta chains sequenced from one sample in a study of cytomegalovirus exposure and HLA in healthy donors. In the PCR, 60 Vbeta and 13 Jbeta primers were used. Assay used: immunoSEQ multiplex PCR; TCRdb lists only in-frame clones, some missing. This repertoire shows about 96,000 clones, approximately 72% found once; its top ten account for 13% to 15%. Input material: PBMCs. Every receptor here comes from a woman aged 70-85 years in good health and CMV-seropositive.

The rearrangement uses TRBV5-1 and TRBJ1-4; a weak D match, TRBD1 (6 bases). V lost 5 bases to trimming and J lost 0 bases, with 11 bases between them. Germline V gene sequence: CDR1 SGHRS, CDR2 YFSETQ. The CDR3 is made up of 15 amino acids. CDR3 in DNA: TGCGCCAGCAGTCAGGACAGTGCAACTAATGAAAAACTGTTTTTT. This translates into CASSQDSATNEKLFF.

The chain couples TRBV15 to TRBJ2-1; 10 bases are a match to TRBD1. This CDR3 is 15 amino acids long. With 5 bases clipped from V and 8 bases from J, the junction kept 9 bases outside the gene matches. CDR1 LNHNV and CDR2 YYDKDF come from the germline V gene (reference sequence). CDR3: CATSGRTGGRDEQFF. For the CDR3, the DNA is TGTGCCACCAGCGGACGGACAGGGGGTCGGGATGAGCAGTTCTTC. Based on the CDR3 plus reference TRBV15 and TRBJ2-1, the full variable domain is DAMVIQNPRYQVTQFGKPVTLSCSQTLNHNVMYWYQQKSSQAPKLLFHYYDKDFNNEADTPDNFQSRRPNTSFCFLDIRSPGLGDTAMYLCATSGRTGGRDEQFFGPGTRLTVL.

This clone was seen just once. This chain uses TRBV16 with TRBJ2-5; D is undetermined. V shed 6 bases and J shed 1 base, with 15 bases lying between them. This CDR3 has 15 amino acids. In germline, CDR1 is KGHSY, CDR2 FQNENV. The CDR3 sequence is CASSPRWSRQETQYF. The CDR3 bases are TGTGCCAGCAGTCCCCGGTGGAGCCGCCAAGAGACCCAGTACTTC.

The chain carries TRBV7-8 and TRBJ2-2, with D hard to call. There are 15 residues in the CDR3. V was shortened by 5 bases and J by 4 bases, with 14 bases between the two germline ends. The germline gives CDR1 SGHVS, CDR2 FQNEAQ. This CDR3 is CASSPLGAGTGELFF. CDR3 nucleotides: TGTGCCAGCAGCCCCCTAGGCGCCGGCACCGGGGAGCTGTTTTTT. Looking up the rest from reference TRBV7-8 and TRBJ2-2 gives the full variable domain: GAGVSQSPRYKVAKRGQDVALRCDPISGHVSLFWYQQALGQGPEFLTYFQNEAQLDKSGLPSDRFFAERPEGSVSTLKIQRTQQEDSAVYLCASSPLGAGTGELFFGEGSRLTVL.

J is TRBJ2-2 and V is TRBV18; D is undetermined. Trimming took 1 base from V and 3 from J, leaving 9 bases between them. The germline gives CDR1 KGHSH, CDR2 LQKENI. This CDR3 is built from 15 residues. The CDR3 nucleotides read TGTGCCAGCTCACCACGACAATCGGACACCGGGGAGCTGTTTTTT. Translating gives CASSPRQSDTGELFF.

The chain joins TRBV6-6 to TRBJ2-6; D perhaps matches TRBD1 (5 bases). Germline V gene data show CDR1 as MNHNY and CDR2 as SVGAGI (reference sequence). The V end was cut by 11 bases, the J end by 0 bases, with 17 bases between. The CDR3 extends over 16 amino acids. CDR3 region: CAGAEDSSSGANVLTF. In DNA, the CDR3 is TGTGCCGGAGCCGAAGACAGTTCCTCTGGGGCCAACGTCCTGACTTTC.

Regarding this clone: The identical CDR3 is also encoded by other nucleotide sequences in the sample. This chain uses TRBV5-4 with TRBJ2-7; unclear D gene. Between the trimmed V and J ends, which lost 3 bases and 4 bases, there was a span of 5 bases. The CDR3 covers 11 residues. CDR1 is SGHNT, CDR2 YYREEE, per germline (reference sequence). The DNA for the CDR3 is TGTGCCAGCAGCTCGGGTTACGAGCAGTACTTC. As protein: CASSSGYEQYF.

The chain uses TRBV5-1 and TRBJ2-7, with a weak D call TRBD2 (6 bases). Trimming removed 2 bases from V and 2 bases from J, with 11 bases in between. This CDR3 is built from 14 residues. Looked up from germline, CDR1 is SGHRS and CDR2 is YFSETQ. The CDR3 is CASSLGTSTYEQYF. Here the CDR3 DNA reads TGCGCCAGCAGCTTAGGGACTTCTACCTACGAGCAGTACTTC.

This clone has just one count. The chain uses TRBV5-1 and TRBJ1-6; D gene uncertain. The CDR3 runs 13 residues. CDR1 and CDR2 (germline): SGHRS, YFSETQ. Trimming cost V 0 bases and J 13 bases, with 11 bases left between them. The CDR3 is CASSLDEGKPLHF. The CDR3 region has the DNA TGCGCCAGCAGCTTGGATGAGGGAAAGCCCCTCCACTTT.

This clone was observed a few times. This chain joins TRBV9 and TRBJ2-5; D perhaps matches TRBD2 (5 bases). V lost 4 bases and J 7 bases, leaving 20 bases between the germline ends. There are 15 residues in the CDR3. Germline CDR1 reads SGDLS; CDR2 reads YYNGEE. The CDR3 protein is CASSPTGREPGTQYF. The CDR3 DNA reads TGTGCCAGCAGCCCCACTGGGAGAGAGCCAGGGACCCAGTACTTC.

The count of this clone is one. The V gene is TRBV5-4, the J gene TRBJ2-5, with D maybe TRBD2 (5 bases). Looked up from germline, CDR1 is SGHNT and CDR2 is YYREEE (reference sequence). Trimming removed 1 base at V and 2 bases at J, with 12 bases between. The CDR3 spans 15 residues. The CDR3 region has the DNA TGTGCCAGCAGCTTGCCATCAGGAGGACAAGAGACCCAGTACTTC. It is translated as CASSLPSGGQETQYF.

The chain is built from TRBV5-1 and TRBJ1-1, with D maybe TRBD1 (6 bases). The length of the CDR3 is 17 residues. V lost 1 base and J lost 3, with 19 bases in between. Germline V gene data show CDR1 as SGHRS and CDR2 as YFSETQ. Here the CDR3 reads CASSLRSGVEGDTEAFF. CDR3 in DNA: TGCGCCAGCAGCTTGCGGTCGGGCGTTGAGGGGGACACTGAAGCTTTCTTT. The variable domain in full, with the rest retrieved from reference TRBV5-1 and TRBJ1-1, is KAGVTQTPRYLIKTRGQQVTLSCSPISGHRSVSWYQQTPGQGLQFLFEYFSETQRNKGNFPGRFSGRQFSNSRSEMNVSTLELGDSALYLCASSLRSGVEGDTEAFFGQGTRLTVV.